Following are 26 T cell receptor beta chains from one sample sequenced in a study of technical replicates of blood from a few donors. Libraries were prepared by immunoSEQ multiplex PCR; TCRdb keeps only in-frame clonotypes and omits some of them. Found here are around 60,000 clones, 75% to 90% of them singletons; the top ten hold about 5.4%. Sequencing was done on a sample of PBMCs. The receptors were sampled from a human donor in good health. Some clones in this sample may be carry-over from other donors' samples.

The chain combines TRBV7-6 with TRBJ2-5; 7 bases align to TRBD2. The CDR3 spans 15 residues. The germline CDR1 and CDR2 sequences are SGHVS and FNYEAQ. Germline trimming cut 0 bases from V and 4 bases from J; bases unmatched to any gene: 5. The CDR3 nucleotides are TGTGCCAGCAGCTTAGCGTGGGGGGGGACAGAGACCCAGTACTTC. Its protein is CASSLAWGGTETQYF.

This chain uses TRBV7-6 with TRBJ1-1; D call uncertain. The germline V and J ends were trimmed by 3 bases and 4 bases, with 27 bases remaining between them. This CDR3 has 19 amino acids. Germline CDR1 is SGHVS and CDR2 is FNYEAQ. CDR3 loop: CASSFPAEAREDRGTEAFF. DNA for the CDR3: TGTGCCAGCAGCTTCCCCGCAGAGGCGAGGGAAGACCGAGGCACTGAAGCTTTCTTT.

In DNA, the CDR3 is TGTGCCTGGAGTGCCATGTCCTCCTACAATGAGCAGTTCTTC. It yields the protein CAWSAMSSYNEQFF. This chain uses TRBV30 with TRBJ2-1, with unresolved D. Per germline, CDR1 GTSNPN and CDR2 SVGIG (reference sequence). V lost 1 base and J lost 0, with 7 bases in between. The CDR3 spans 14 residues. The full variable domain, its missing parts supplied by reference TRBV30 and TRBJ2-1, is SQTIHQWPATLVQPVGSPLSLECTVEGTSNPNLYWYRQAAGRGLQLLFYSVGIGQISSEVPQNLSASRPQDRQFILSSKKLLLSDSGFYLCAWSAMSSYNEQFFGPGTRLTVL.

The chain employs TRBV10-3 and TRBJ1-4, with 7 bases lining up with TRBD1. Germline CDR1 and CDR2: ENHRY and SYGVKD. V lost 2 bases and J lost 4; bases outside the gene matches: 1. CDR3 length equals 14 residues. CDR3 amino acids: CAISEDRVNEKLFF. DNA of the CDR3: TGTGCCATCAGTGAGGACAGGGTTAATGAAAAACTGTTTTTT.

The rearrangement links TRBV2 to TRBJ2-1, with D hard to call. Germline-derived CDR1 and CDR2 are SNHLY and FYNNEI. CDR3 length equals 12 residues. The V gene lost 7 bases and the J gene lost 8 bases, with 12 bases spanning the gap. CDR3 DNA sequence: TGTGCCAGCACCCCCCCCTCCTATGAGCAGTTCTTC. Amino acid sequence: CASTPPSYEQFF.

V and J are TRBV11-2 and TRBJ2-7; 11 bases are shared with TRBD1. The CDR3 runs 13 residues. Germline lookup yields CDR1 SGHAT and CDR2 FQNNGV. V dropped 5 bases and J dropped 5; count of bases not matched to a gene: 2. CDR3 in amino acids: CASSRDRGDEQYF. The CDR3 bases are TGTGCCAGCAGCCGGGACAGGGGGGACGAGCAGTACTTC.

The chain recombines TRBV11-3 with TRBJ2-3, with D perhaps TRBD2 (5 bases). The germline CDR1 and CDR2 sequences are SGHNT and YENEEA. Trimming pared 3 bases from V and 0 bases from J, leaving 19 bases between. The CDR3 runs 18 residues. This CDR3 is CASSFRSEGRSSTDTQYF. CDR3 bases: TGTGCCAGCAGCTTTCGAAGCGAGGGTAGGTCTAGCACAGATACGCAGTATTTT.

This clone was observed a single time. Written as DNA, the CDR3 is TGTGCCAGCAGCGTACGACTAGCGGGGGTGTCGGAGACCCAGTACTTC. It yields the protein CASSVRLAGVSETQYF. V gene TRBV9 combines with J gene TRBJ2-5, with 12 positions matching TRBD2. Germline values: CDR1 SGDLS, CDR2 YYNGEE. The CDR3 runs to 16 residues. The V segment lost 1 base and the J segment 5 bases; nucleotides outside the gene matches: 6.

V is TRBV11-2 and J is TRBJ1-1; TRBD1 might be the D (5 bases). Trimming cost V 3 bases and J 4 bases, with 18 bases left between them. There are 16 residues in the CDR3. The germline V gene has CDR1 SGHAT and CDR2 FQNNGV. The chain's CDR3 is CASSFPRGQGGTEAFF. Written as DNA, the CDR3 is TGTGCCAGCAGCTTCCCCCGTGGGCAGGGCGGCACTGAAGCTTTCTTT. The whole variable domain, remainder taken from reference TRBV11-2 and TRBJ1-1, is EAGVAQSPRYKIIEKRQSVAFWCNPISGHATLYWYQQILGQGPKLLIQFQNNGVVDDSQLPKDRFSAERLKGVDSTLKIQPAKLEDSAVYLCASSFPRGQGGTEAFFGQGTRLTVV.

The V and J genes are TRBV6-6 and TRBJ2-2; D is perhaps TRBD2 (6 bases). From germline, CDR1 is MNHNY and CDR2 SVGAGI (reference sequence). The CDR3 consists of 14 residues. V lost 0 bases to trimming and J lost 6 bases, with 8 bases between them. Written as DNA, the CDR3 is TGTGCCAGCAGTTACTCGTCGGGGGCCGGGGAGCTGTTTTTT. Encoded protein: CASSYSSGAGELFF.

V is TRBV28 and J is TRBJ1-2; D perhaps matches TRBD1 (5 bases). The CDR3 consists of 15 residues. Trimming pared 1 base from V and 4 bases from J, leaving 13 bases between. Per germline, CDR1 MDHEN and CDR2 SYDVKM. CDR3 sequence reads: CASSLSTAGSYGYTF. CDR3 nucleotide sequence: TGTGCCAGCAGTTTATCAACCGCAGGGTCCTATGGCTACACCTTC.

The chain recombines TRBV4-1 with TRBJ1-1, with D perhaps matching TRBD1 (6 bases). V gave up 2 bases and J gave up 9 bases, with 13 bases separating them. This CDR3 comprises 13 residues. Germline V gene data show CDR1 as MGHRA and CDR2 as YSYEKL. CDR3 sequence (DNA): TGCGCCAGCAGCCAAACAGGGTTCGGGCAAGCTTTCTTT. As protein: CASSQTGFGQAFF.

The chain is built from TRBV9 and TRBJ1-2; tentatively, D is TRBD1 (6 bases). The germline V gene has CDR1 SGDLS and CDR2 YYNGEE. Trimming left V 3 bases short and J 2 bases short, with 17 bases between. The CDR3 loop spans 16 amino acids. This CDR3 reads CASSGSRGRTNYGYTF. CDR3 nucleotide sequence: TGTGCCAGCAGCGGGTCCAGGGGCAGGACCAACTATGGCTACACCTTC.

This chain links TRBV6-5 with TRBJ1-4, with 7 bases that match TRBD1. CDR3 length equals 14 residues. After removal of 6 bases from V and 3 bases from J, the junction contained 4 bases not matched to a gene. Germline CDR1 MNHEY, CDR2 SVGAGI. Written as DNA, the CDR3 is TGTGCCAGCAGATCAGGGGGATCTAATGAAAAACTGTTTTTT. Its translation: CASRSGGSNEKLFF.

The chain's CDR3 is CASSQDRSGGAQTQYF. In nucleotides, the CDR3 is TGCGCCAGCAGCCAAGATCGTAGCGGGGGGGCGCAGACCCAGTACTTC. The chain links TRBV4-3 to TRBJ2-5; 11 positions match TRBD2. Trimming at V came to 0 bases and at J to 6 bases, leaving 6 bases not matched to a gene. This CDR3 is built from 16 residues. The V gene's germline CDR1 is LGHNA and CDR2 YSLEER.

The chain couples TRBV10-3 to TRBJ1-6; TRBD1 matches 9 bases. The CDR3 runs 14 residues. Germline V gene lookup returns CDR1 ENHRY and CDR2 SYGVKD. Losses at the gene ends were 5 bases for V and 10 bases for J; bases not matched to a gene: 6. Written as DNA, the CDR3 is TGTGCCATCAGTCCGGGACAGGGCTTGTCACCCCTCCACTTT. This translates into CAISPGQGLSPLHF.

This chain joins TRBV11-3 and TRBJ2-7; 11 positions match TRBD2. With V trimmed by 3 bases and J by 5 bases, 9 bases remained unmatched. Looked up from germline, CDR1 is SGHNT and CDR2 is YENEEA. The CDR3 contains 16 residues. The CDR3 coding sequence is TGTGCCAGCAGCTTTACACTAGCGGGAGATTCCCACGAGCAGTACTTC. Residues: CASSFTLAGDSHEQYF.

The rearrangement uses TRBV29-1 and TRBJ2-7; the match to TRBD1 covers 8 bases. CDR1 is SQVTM and CDR2 is ANQGSEA in the germline V gene. This CDR3 comprises 16 residues. V lost 0 bases, J lost 0 bases, and 7 bases stayed unmatched. In DNA form, the CDR3 reads TGCAGCGTTGAAGAGGGAGACAGGGGTTTCTCCTACGAGCAGTACTTC. Translation: CSVEEGDRGFSYEQYF.

This clone showed up just once. The CDR3 bases are TGTGCCAGCTCACCATCTTCCTTGAGCTCCTACAATGAGCAGTTCTTC. Amino acids: CASSPSSLSSYNEQFF. V usage is TRBV18 and J usage is TRBJ2-1, with D unclear. The length of the CDR3 is 16 residues. V lost 2 bases and J 0 bases, leaving 11 bases between the germline ends. Germline V lookup: CDR1 KGHSH, CDR2 LQKENI. Based on the CDR3 plus reference TRBV18 and TRBJ2-1, the full variable domain is NAGVMQNPRHLVRRRGQEARLRCSPMKGHSHVYWYRQLPEEGLKFMVYLQKENIIDESGMPKERFSAEFPKEGPSILRIQQVVRGDSAAYFCASSPSSLSSYNEQFFGPGTRLTVL.

The chain uses TRBV30 and TRBJ2-1, with TRBD2 matching over 8 bases. The CDR3 length is 15 residues. Germline trimming cut 1 base from V and 0 bases from J; bases unmatched to any gene: 2. In germline, CDR1 is GTSNPN, CDR2 SVGIG (reference sequence). In DNA, the CDR3 is TGTGCCTGGAGTGAGCGGGGGTTCTCCTACAATGAGCAGTTCTTC. Amino acids: CAWSERGFSYNEQFF.

V is TRBV5-6 and J is TRBJ1-1; 7 nucleotides align to TRBD1. The germline V gene has CDR1 SGHDT and CDR2 YYEEEE. The CDR3 loop spans 15 amino acids. The ends lost 2 bases at V and 1 base at J; junction bases unmatched: 5. CDR3 coding DNA: TGTGCCAGCAGCTTACAGGACAGGCCGAACACTGAAGCTTTCTTT. This encodes CASSLQDRPNTEAFF.

This chain joins TRBV7-3 and TRBJ1-1, with 7 nucleotides matching TRBD1. This CDR3 spans 17 amino acids. V gave up 1 base and J gave up 3 bases; unmatched junction bases: 11. Germline lookup yields CDR1 SGHTA and CDR2 FQGTGA. The CDR3: CASSLSPPPGGDTEAFF. CDR3 sequence (DNA): TGTGCCAGCAGCTTAAGTCCTCCTCCAGGGGGAGACACTGAAGCTTTCTTT. The entire variable domain, with the rest obtained from reference TRBV7-3 and TRBJ1-1, is as follows: GAGVSQTPSNKVTEKGKYVELRCDPISGHTALYWYRQSLGQGPEFLIYFQGTGAADDSGLPNDRFFAVRPEGSVSTLKIQRTERGDSAVYLCASSLSPPPGGDTEAFFGQGTRLTVV.

The DNA of the CDR3 is TGCAGCGTTGAGAACGGTGACTATGGCTACACCTTC. Translation: CSVENGDYGYTF. The chain couples TRBV29-1 to TRBJ1-2; D unresolved. V was cut by 3 bases and J by 3 bases, with 8 bases left in between. The CDR3 length is 12 residues. Germline loops: CDR1 SQVTM, CDR2 ANQGSEA.

This clone was recorded only once. The V and J genes are TRBV6-5 and TRBJ1-4, with a possible D match to TRBD1 (6 bases). The length of the CDR3 is 13 residues. Germline loops: CDR1 MNHEY, CDR2 SVGAGI. With 2 bases removed from V and 8 bases from J, the gap between germline ends came to 9 bases. CDR3 region: CASSYGQREKLFF. CDR3 nucleotides: TGTGCCAGCAGTTACGGACAGAGGGAAAAACTGTTTTTT.

The chain couples TRBV28 to TRBJ2-7; D is uncertain. The germline V and J ends were trimmed by 2 bases and 2 bases, with 7 bases remaining between them. Germline V gene data show CDR1 as MDHEN and CDR2 as SYDVKM. The CDR3 is 13 amino acids. The CDR3 region is CASSLTVPYEQYF. The CDR3 coding sequence is TGTGCCAGCAGTTTAACAGTCCCCTACGAGCAGTACTTC.

This chain links TRBV6-1 with TRBJ1-3; no definite D call. V was trimmed by 3 bases and J by 3 bases, leaving 6 bases between them. CDR1 is MNHNS and CDR2 is SASEGT in the germline V gene. The CDR3 is 13 amino acids. CDR3 loop: CASSDRLGNTIYF. In DNA form, the CDR3 reads TGTGCCAGCAGTGACCGACTTGGAAACACCATATATTTT.